These T cell receptor beta chains were read from a single sample in a study of technical replicates of blood from a handful of donors. Method: immunoSEQ multiplex PCR; TCRdb's copy keeps in-frame clones and lacks some. The sample has 98,000 or so clones, 95% seen once. The sequencing sample was made of T cells isolated from PBMCs. All receptors come from a human donor in good health. The CDR3 runs from the conserved cysteine through the conserved F or W. The D gene is left open where the match is weak. Some rows mark clone size as missing; the rest say once, few, many or name a class of expanded clone.

j_gene | d_gene | v_gene | abundance | CDR3nt | CDR3aa
TRBJ2-1 | . | TRBV28 | . | TGTGCCAGCAGGATTATAGGAGGCGTACATTCCCAGTTCTTC | CASRIIGGVHSQFF
TRBJ2-6 | . | TRBV5-4 | . | TGTGCCAGCAGCTTGATGGCTAGCGTAAGCTCTGGGGCCAACGTCCTGACTTTC | CASSLMASVSSGANVLTF
TRBJ1-1 | . | TRBV5-6 | . | TGTGCCAGCAGTGACAGCTCGGTCACTGAAGCTTTCTTT | CASSDSSVTEAFF
TRBJ1-5 | . | TRBV10-3 | . | TGTGCCATCACACAGGACAGCAATCAGCCCCAGCATTTT | CAITQDSNQPQHF
TRBJ2-7 | TRBD1 | TRBV14 | . | TGTGCCAGCAGCCAAGACGTAGGACAGGGGTACCACGAGCAGTACTTC | CASSQDVGQGYHEQYF
TRBJ2-1 | TRBD2 | TRBV9 | . | TGTGCCGCCTCTAGAGGCGGGGGGCTTCACAATGAGCAGTTCTTC | CAASRGGGLHNEQFF
TRBJ2-7 | TRBD2 | TRBV4-1 | . | TGCGCCAGCAGCCGCGAGATGTCCCTAGCGGGAGGGCCCCACTACGAGCAGTACTTC | CASSREMSLAGGPHYEQYF
TRBJ2-1 | TRBD2 | TRBV7-8 | . | TGTGCCAGCAGCCAACTAGCGGAACCCTACAATGAGCAGTTCTTC | CASSQLAEPYNEQFF
TRBJ2-1 | . | TRBV5-5 | . | TGTGCCAGCAGCTTGCCTAGTGGCGGCAATGAGCAGTTCTTC | CASSLPSGGNEQFF
TRBJ1-5 | . | TRBV5-6 | . | TGTGCCAGCAGTTTTGGACAGAGACATCTCCAGCCCCAGCATTTT | CASSFGQRHLQPQHF
TRBJ1-1 | TRBD1 | TRBV4-1 | . | TGCGCCAGCAGCCCAAAAGACAGGGACACTGAAGCTTTCTTT | CASSPKDRDTEAFF
TRBJ2-3 | . | TRBV5-5 | . | TGTGCCAGCGGTAGTGCGGTTTTCACAGATACGCAGTATTTT | CASGSAVFTDTQYF
TRBJ2-1 | . | TRBV10-1 | . | TGCGCCAGCAAGGGGCCGACAAGCGAGCAGTTCTTC | CASKGPTSEQFF
TRBJ1-1 | . | TRBV6-1 | . | TGTGCCAGTACAGGGTTGGGGGCCGAAGCTTTCTTT | CASTGLGAEAFF
TRBJ1-1 | . | TRBV12-5 | . | TGTGCTAGTGGTTTGGTAGTATCCCAGATGAACACTGAAGCTTTCTTT | CASGLVVSQMNTEAFF
TRBJ2-5 | TRBD1 | TRBV7-9 | . | TGTGCCAGCAGATCCACAGGGGGCGGGGAGACCCAGTACTTC | CASRSTGGGETQYF
TRBJ2-5 | . | TRBV15 | . | TGTGCCACCAGCAGAGATCTAAGCGCGCAAGAGACCCAGTACTTC | CATSRDLSAQETQYF
TRBJ2-7 | TRBD2 | TRBV5-1 | . | TGCGCCAGCAGCCCCCGGACTAGCGGGAAGGGTTACGAGCAGTACTTC | CASSPRTSGKGYEQYF
TRBJ1-3 | . | TRBV15 | . | TGTGCCACCAGCAGAGATAAGGGGTCTGGAAACACCATATATTTT | CATSRDKGSGNTIYF
TRBJ1-5 | . | TRBV21-1 | once | TGTGCCAGCAGCAAAGCGAAAGAAATACGGGGGGAGGTTAGCAATCAGCCCCAGCATTTT | CASSKAKEIRGEVSNQPQHF
TRBJ2-7 | . | TRBV19 | . | TGTGCCAGTAGAGATCCCCACAGCGAGCAGTACTTC | CASRDPHSEQYF
TRBJ2-7 | TRBD1 | TRBV9 | . | TGTGCCAGCAGCGTAGGAGGGGACAGGGGCGCCTACGAGCAGTACTTC | CASSVGGDRGAYEQYF
TRBJ2-1 | TRBD1 | TRBV2 | . | TGTGCCAGCAGTGAAGGGACAGGGATGTCCAATGAGCAGTTCTTC | CASSEGTGMSNEQFF
TRBJ2-7 | . | TRBV28 | . | TGTGCCAGCAGTTTTATAAGCGTAGAGCAGTACTTC | CASSFISVEQYF
TRBJ2-7 | TRBD2 | TRBV6-1 | . | TGTGCCAGCACTGGGACTAGCGGAACTAAGTACGAGCAGTACTTC | CASTGTSGTKYEQYF
TRBJ1-1 | . | TRBV27 | . | TGTGCCAGTTTCTGGGGAGTGTCTGAAGCTTTCTTT | CASFWGVSEAFF
TRBJ2-3 | TRBD2 | TRBV5-1 | . | TGCGCCAGCAGCTTGGTGGGGACTAGCCTCACAGATACGCAGTATTTT | CASSLVGTSLTDTQYF
TRBJ2-5 | TRBD2 | TRBV29-1 | . | TGCAGCGTTTCCTCTAGCGGGGAGGAAGAGACCCAGTACTTC | CSVSSSGEEETQYF
TRBJ2-7 | TRBD2 | TRBV5-1 | . | TGCGCCAGCTCTATGACTAGCGGGACCTACGAGCAGTACTTC | CASSMTSGTYEQYF
TRBJ2-3 | TRBD2 | TRBV7-7 | . | TGTGCCAGCAGCTTAGAGGGACTAACCACAGATACGCAGTATTTT | CASSLEGLTTDTQYF
TRBJ2-2 | . | TRBV19 | . | TGTGCCAGTAGTATAGGGGCACACGTAACCGGGGAGCTGTTTTTT | CASSIGAHVTGELFF
TRBJ2-7 | . | TRBV2 | . | TGTGCCAGCACTCCCGGGAGAGGGGCGGGGTCCTACGAGCAGTACTTC | CASTPGRGAGSYEQYF
TRBJ1-2 | TRBD1 | TRBV2 | . | TGTGCCAGCAGTGAAGAGTGGACAGGGGACGGCTACACCTTC | CASSEEWTGDGYTF
TRBJ2-1 | . | TRBV9 | . | TGTGCCAGCAGCGTAGGAGACTCCTATGAGCAGTTCTTC | CASSVGDSYEQFF
TRBJ2-1 | TRBD2 | TRBV5-1 | . | TGCGCCAGCAGCTTGGTCGGAAGGGGGCTTGGACTAGCGGCCATCTACAATGAGCAGTTCTTC | CASSLVGRGLGLAAIYNEQFF
TRBJ2-4 | . | TRBV2 | . | TGTGCCAGCAGTGTCGAGCTAGCCAAAAACATTCAGTACTTC | CASSVELAKNIQYF
TRBJ1-2 | . | TRBV4-1 | . | TGCGCCAGCAGCCAACTCTTGACAGGTTGGGATGGCTACACCTTC | CASSQLLTGWDGYTF
TRBJ2-3 | . | TRBV11-3 | . | TGTGCCAGCAGCTTAAGGTGGGGACAAAACACAGATACGCAGTATTTT | CASSLRWGQNTDTQYF
TRBJ1-1 | . | TRBV7-9 | . | TGTGCCAGCAGCCCCGTACAGCCTGAAGCTTTCTTT | CASSPVQPEAFF
TRBJ2-3 | TRBD2 | TRBV18 | . | TGTGCCAGCTCACCCTTAGCGCGGGGGGATACGCAGTATTTT | CASSPLARGDTQYF
TRBJ2-3 | . | TRBV29-1 | once | TGCAGCTTCGGGGATACGCAGTATTTT | CSFGDTQYF
TRBJ1-5 | . | TRBV9 | . | TGTGCCAGCAGCGTAGAAGGGAGGCGCGATCAGCCCCAGCATTTT | CASSVEGRRDQPQHF
TRBJ2-2 | . | TRBV7-7 | . | TGTGCCAGCAGCTTAGCAGGAGTCACCGGGGAGCTGTTTTTT | CASSLAGVTGELFF
TRBJ1-1 | TRBD1 | TRBV7-9 | . | TGTGCCAGCAGCAAATCCACAGGGGCGGAAGCTTTCTTT | CASSKSTGAEAFF
TRBJ2-3 | . | TRBV4-1 | . | TGCGCCAGCAGCCTCCCTAAACTATGGCGGGGGCGCACAGATACGCAGTATTTT | CASSLPKLWRGRTDTQYF
TRBJ1-3 | . | TRBV2 | . | TGTGCCAGCAGTGAATCCGGCAGGTTAAACACCATATATTTT | CASSESGRLNTIYF
TRBJ2-6 | TRBD1 | TRBV28 | once | TGTGCCAGCAGTTTAAATCCGGGACAGGGCTCTGGGGCCAACGTCCTGACTTTC | CASSLNPGQGSGANVLTF
TRBJ2-7 | . | TRBV13 | . | TGTGCCAGCAGCCGAACCCGGGACAACCGACCGGGGGAGCAGTACTTC | CASSRTRDNRPGEQYF
TRBJ1-3 | . | TRBV9 | . | TGTGCCAGCAGCGTAACAGGTAGCTCTGGAAACACCATATATTTT | CASSVTGSSGNTIYF
TRBJ1-1 | . | TRBV11-2 | . | TGTGCCAGCAGCTTAATCAGGGCATACTTGAACACTGAAGCTTTCTTT | CASSLIRAYLNTEAFF
TRBJ2-5 | TRBD2 | TRBV27 | . | TGTGCCAGCAGTTTAGGACTAGCGGGAGAGACCCAGTACTTC | CASSLGLAGETQYF
TRBJ2-3 | . | TRBV9 | . | TGTGCCAGCAGCGTAGGTCTAGGTACGCAGTATTTT | CASSVGLGTQYF